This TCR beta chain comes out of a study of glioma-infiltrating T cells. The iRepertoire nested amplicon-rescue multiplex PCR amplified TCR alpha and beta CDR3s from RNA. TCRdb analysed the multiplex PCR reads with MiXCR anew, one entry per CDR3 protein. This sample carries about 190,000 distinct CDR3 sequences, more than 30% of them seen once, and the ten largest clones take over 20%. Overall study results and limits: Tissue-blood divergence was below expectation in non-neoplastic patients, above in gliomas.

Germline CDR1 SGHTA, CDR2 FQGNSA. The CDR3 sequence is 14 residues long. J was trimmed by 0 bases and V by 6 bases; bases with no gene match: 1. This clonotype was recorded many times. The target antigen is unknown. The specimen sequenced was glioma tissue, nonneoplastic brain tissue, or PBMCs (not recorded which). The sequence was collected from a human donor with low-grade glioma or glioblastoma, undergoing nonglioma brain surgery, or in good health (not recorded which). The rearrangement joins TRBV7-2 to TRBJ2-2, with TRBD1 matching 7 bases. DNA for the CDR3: TGTGCCAGCAGTCAGGGGGCGAACACCGGGGAGCTGTTTTTT. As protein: CASSQGANTGELFF.